This T cell receptor beta chain was identified during a study of blood T cell repertoires in COVID-19. The germline gives CDR1 LNHDA, CDR2 SQIVND (reference sequence). The V and J ends lost 3 bases and 5 bases, in that order; junction bases with no gene match: 0. The CDR3 is made up of 14 amino acids. Here immunoSEQ multiplex PCR was the method, and the copy in TCRdb shows in-frame clones only, minus some. In the table there are roughly 430,000 clones, roughly 87% of which are singletons. The source is a middle-aged woman with acute COVID-19. Material: PBMCs or T cells enriched from blood (not recorded which). The chain employs TRBV19 and TRBJ1-6; TRBD1 agrees at 8 bases. As DNA, the CDR3 is TGTGCCAGTAGTATGGACAGGGATAATTCACCCCTCCACTTT. Residues: CASSMDRDNSPLHF.